A selection of T cell receptor beta chains follows, all from one sample in a study of blood T cell repertoires in COVID-19. Produced via immunoSEQ multiplex PCR; TCRdb's table is partial and in-frame only. The data show 200,000 to 300,000 clones, 85% to 90% seen once. Sequenced: PBMCs or T cells enriched from blood (not recorded which). Source of these receptors: a woman in her 30s with acute COVID-19. Each CDR3 is given with its conserved first and last residue. The D gene is left open where the match is weak. Clone size appears in some rows only: once, few, many, or a class for an expanded clone.

V	size	J	D	DNA	CDR3
TRBV19	NA	TRBJ1-2	NA	TGTGCCAGTAGTACATCAGGGGTGCGCGGCTACACCTTC	CASSTSGVRGYTF
TRBV5-8	NA	TRBJ1-3	NA	TGTGCCAGCAGCTCGGGTAGGACAGAGACAAACACCATATATTTT	CASSSGRTETNTIYF
TRBV25-1	NA	TRBJ1-1	TRBD1	TGTGCCAGCAGTGAAACAAATGGACAGGGGCCGAACACTGAAGCTTTCTTT	CASSETNGQGPNTEAFF
TRBV18	NA	TRBJ1-2	TRBD1	TGTGCCAGCTCACCAAGCCAGGGGGCCATAGACTATGGCTACACCTTC	CASSPSQGAIDYGYTF
TRBV4-1	NA	TRBJ1-5	NA	TGCGCCAGCAGCCAAGAACGGGGGACCCGTCAGCCCCAGCATTTT	CASSQERGTRQPQHF
TRBV28	NA	TRBJ2-1	NA	TGTGCCAGCAATGGACAGCCGGGCAATGAGCAGTTCTTC	CASNGQPGNEQFF
TRBV2	NA	TRBJ1-1	NA	TGTGCCAGCACTTGGAACGAAGGGGCTGAAGCTTTCTTT	CASTWNEGAEAFF
TRBV5-1	NA	TRBJ1-1	TRBD1	TGCGCCAGCAGCTTGTCAGGGGGAGACAACACTGAAGCTTTCTTT	CASSLSGGDNTEAFF
TRBV2	NA	TRBJ2-1	NA	TGTGCCACCAGGGGAGGGTTGTACAATGAGCAGTTCTTC	CATRGGLYNEQFF
TRBV23-1	NA	TRBJ2-7	NA	TGCGCCAGCAGTCACTTAACTATCCCTCTCGAGCAGTACTTC	CASSHLTIPLEQYF
TRBV3-1/TRBV3-2	NA	TRBJ1-4	TRBD1	TGTGCCAGCAGTCAGGGACAGGGATGGGAAAAACTGTTTTTT	CASSQGQGWEKLFF
TRBV6-5	NA	TRBJ1-3	TRBD1	TGTGCCAGCAGTTCGACCCGGGACAGGGCTGGAAACACCATATATTTT	CASSSTRDRAGNTIYF
TRBV5-6	NA	TRBJ1-3	NA	TGTGCCAGCAGCTTGGTGAACAGACAACCTGGAAACACCATATATTTT	CASSLVNRQPGNTIYF
TRBV13	once	TRBJ1-2	TRBD1	TGTGCCAGCAGCGAGGGTGAATTAGGACAGGGCGGCTATGGCTACACCTTC	CASSEGELGQGGYGYTF
TRBV5-1	many	TRBJ2-2	TRBD2	TGCGCCAGCAGCCCAATAAGCGGGGTTAGCGGGGAGCTGTTTTTT	CASSPISGVSGELFF
TRBV9	NA	TRBJ1-1	TRBD1	TGTGCCAGCAGCGCGTTGACAGGGTCTGAAGCTTTCTTT	CASSALTGSEAFF
TRBV21-1	NA	TRBJ2-7	NA	TGTGCCAGCAGCAAATCGCGCAGGGGCTACGAGCAGTACTTC	CASSKSRRGYEQYF
TRBV13	NA	TRBJ2-1	TRBD2	TGTGCCAGCAGCTTAGACGGGGGGGCGGTTAATGAGCAGTTCTTC	CASSLDGGAVNEQFF
TRBV5-4	once	TRBJ1-1	NA	TGTGCCAGCAGCCCCTCCACCACAGGGATTACTGAAGCTTTCTTT	CASSPSTTGITEAFF
TRBV11-2	NA	TRBJ1-2	NA	TGTGCCAGCAGCTTACAGGGTGAAGGCTACACCTTC	CASSLQGEGYTF
TRBV12-3/TRBV12-4	NA	TRBJ2-1	NA	TGTGCCAGCAGTTTAGCGCCACGGGAGCGCAGGTTCTTC	CASSLAPRERRFF
TRBV2	NA	TRBJ2-4	NA	TGTGCCAGCAGTTCTACCGAGGGGGAAAACATTCAGTACTTC	CASSSTEGENIQYF
TRBV2	NA	TRBJ1-2	TRBD1	TGTGCCAGCAGTCGAGGGGGGACAGGGGCGACCCACTACACCTTC	CASSRGGTGATHYTF
TRBV10-3	NA	TRBJ1-2	TRBD1	TGTGCCATCAGTGAGCACAGGGGGCAAAGTAACTATGGCTACACCTTC	CAISEHRGQSNYGYTF
TRBV9	NA	TRBJ2-7	TRBD2	TGTGCCAGCAGCCCATCGAATAGCGGGGGGCCTCGGTGGCGCGAGCAGTACTTC	CASSPSNSGGPRWREQYF
TRBV7-2	once	TRBJ2-5	TRBD2	TGTGCCAGCAGCTTCTCAGAGGCTAGCGGGGGGGCCCGGGAGACCCAGTACTTC	CASSFSEASGGARETQYF
TRBV7-9	NA	TRBJ1-3	NA	TGTGCCAGCAGCGAGAGAAACACCATATATTTT	CASSERNTIYF
TRBV6-5	NA	TRBJ2-2	NA	TGTGCCAGCAGTTACTCACTGCGCACCGGGGAGCTGTTTTTT	CASSYSLRTGELFF
TRBV6-5	NA	TRBJ1-5	NA	TGTGCCAGCAGTTACCAGGGCAGACAGGATCAGCCCCAGCATTTT	CASSYQGRQDQPQHF
TRBV6-9	NA	TRBJ1-3	NA	TGTGCCAACCCCCGTCGACCGCGGAGCTCTGGAAACACCATATATTTT	CANPRRPRSSGNTIYF
TRBV9	NA	TRBJ2-3	NA	TGTGCCAGCAGCGTAGAACTAGGGGGTCTCACAGATACGCAGTATTTT	CASSVELGGLTDTQYF
TRBV10-3	NA	TRBJ2-2	TRBD1	TGTGCCATCAGTGAGCGGGTAGGGACAGGAAACACCGGGGAGCTGTTTTTT	CAISERVGTGNTGELFF
TRBV18	NA	TRBJ1-5	NA	TGTGCCAGCTCACCGCTCGCAGGGGCGGATCAGCCCCAGCATTTT	CASSPLAGADQPQHF
TRBV4-1	NA	TRBJ1-5	NA	TGCGCCAGCAGCCATGAACGACAGCCTGATCAGCCCCAGCATTTT	CASSHERQPDQPQHF
TRBV5-1	NA	TRBJ2-7	TRBD1	TGCGCCAGCAGCGTCTGGACAGGGAGCTCCTACGAGCAGTACTTC	CASSVWTGSSYEQYF
TRBV2	NA	TRBJ1-1	TRBD1	TGTGCCAGCAGGAGACAGGGATTAGACACTGAAGCTTTCTTT	CASRRQGLDTEAFF
TRBV7-2	NA	TRBJ2-7	NA	TGTGCCAGCAGCTTTAGGGGGGACAGCTTCTACGAGCAGTACTTC	CASSFRGDSFYEQYF
TRBV25-1	once	TRBJ2-5	NA	TGTGCCAGCAGTGAACGCGGTATTCAGTACTTC	CASSERGIQYF
TRBV6-2/TRBV6-3	NA	TRBJ2-7	TRBD1	TGTGCCAGCAGTAACAGGGGGAGCTCCTACGAGCAGTACTTC	CASSNRGSSYEQYF
TRBV30	NA	TRBJ2-3	TRBD1	TGTGCCCGAACGTCGGGACAGGGGGTAGCAGATACGCAGTATTTT	CARTSGQGVADTQYF
TRBV6-1	NA	TRBJ1-2	NA	TGTGCCAGCAGTGAAGCGCGGGCAGCCTATGGCTACACCTTC	CASSEARAAYGYTF
TRBV2	NA	TRBJ2-5	NA	TGTGCCAGCAGTAATAAAGAGACCCAGTACTTC	CASSNKETQYF
TRBV11-2	few	TRBJ2-7	TRBD1	TGTGCCAGCAGGGGACAGGGACATTCCTACGAGCAGTACTTC	CASRGQGHSYEQYF
TRBV3-1/TRBV3-2	NA	TRBJ1-5	NA	TGTGCCAGCAGCCGAGGCGGCGATCAGCCCCAGCATTTT	CASSRGGDQPQHF
TRBV27	NA	TRBJ2-1	NA	TGTGCCAGCGGGAGACAGGTTAATGAGCAGTTCTTC	CASGRQVNEQFF
TRBV5-4	once	TRBJ1-1	TRBD1	TGTGCCAGCAGCTTGGACAGGGGTTCCAGGCCTGAAGCTTTCTTT	CASSLDRGSRPEAFF
TRBV27	NA	TRBJ1-1	NA	TGTGCCAGCAGTTTATCGTACAGAAACACTGAAGCTTTCTTT	CASSLSYRNTEAFF
TRBV7-9	NA	TRBJ2-7	NA	TGTGCCAGCAGCCCACCAGGCAGGCCCCACGAGCAGTACTTC	CASSPPGRPHEQYF
TRBV4-1	NA	TRBJ1-4	NA	TGCGCCAGCAGCCAAGAGGCGGGGCGGGCCGGGAAACTGTTTTTT	CASSQEAGRAGKLFF
TRBV6-2/TRBV6-3	NA	TRBJ1-3	NA	TGTGCCAGCAGTTACTCATGGGAGACTGGAAACACCATATATTTT	CASSYSWETGNTIYF
TRBV30	NA	TRBJ1-1	NA	TGTGCCTGGAGGAGGAGTACGAACACTGAAGCTTTCTTT	CAWRRSTNTEAFF
TRBV5-6	NA	TRBJ1-6	NA	TGTGCCAGCAGCTTGGACCCCGGAGGGTCCTATAATTCACCCCTCCACTTT	CASSLDPGGSYNSPLHF
TRBV5-1	NA	TRBJ2-3	NA	TGCGCCAGCAGCTTGACGGGGGTCAACACAGATACGCAGTATTTT	CASSLTGVNTDTQYF